This TCR beta chain was identified during a study of graft-versus-host responses after intestinal transplantation. As for the study in general: Each recipient received a multivisceral, liver-intestinal, or isolated intestinal graft. All recipients were given anti-thymocyte globulin induction, and tacrolimus and steroids were then administered for three to four years.

This CDR3 region has 15 residues. Germline-derived CDR1 and CDR2 are LNHDA and SQIVND (reference sequence). V lost 3 bases and J lost 7; bases outside the gene matches: 5. Assay: immunoSEQ multiplex PCR; the TCRdb copy retains only in-frame clones and omits some. The sample includes about 99,000 clones, roughly 93% of them seen just once. Regarding this clone: Its target is unknown.

General study findings and limits: HvG clone declines early post-transplant were associated with peak circulating GvH levels.

This chain connects TRBV19 to TRBJ2-1; TRBD2 aligns across 11 bases. The clonotype was recovered from a human donor who received an intestinal transplant. Sequenced here: unstimulated CD8+ T cells sorted from spleen or lymph node cells, sampled before intestinal transplant. CDR3 nucleotides: TGTGCCAGTAGTATTGGTAGCGGGGGGGCTAATGAGCAGTTCTTC. It codes for CASSIGSGGANEQFF.